Shown below are 32 T cell receptor beta chains from a single sample sequenced in a study of identical twins (dated by TCRdb to about 2016). Library preparation used 5' RACE. The reads were generated on an Illumina HiSeq 2000. TCRdb trimmed public reads at Q25 via fastp, called clones via MiXCR and kept in-frame beta chains. Identical CDR3 protein sequences are pooled into one entry, listed with their most common genes and DNA. The sample records 540,000 or so distinct CDR3 sequences, 20% to 25% of which are singletons. The ten largest clones add up to around 0.48% of the sample. The same specimen was also included in a second study, on yellow fever vaccine responses in identical twins.

Sequences were obtained from CD4+ T cells sorted from blood. All receptors come from a woman younger than 35 in good health.

This clonotype came up a few times. The chain carries TRBV5-1 and TRBJ2-7, with TRBD1 matching 11 bases. From germline, CDR1 is SGHRS and CDR2 YFSETQ. This CDR3 contains 19 residues. Trimming removed 3 bases from V and 0 bases from J; junction bases left unmatched: 14. CDR3 loop: CASSSEGTGGPKTSYEQYF. CDR3 sequence (DNA): TGCGCCAGCAGCTCCGAGGGGACAGGGGGACCAAAGACCTCCTACGAGCAGTACTTC.

The chain carries TRBV12-3 or TRBV12-4 and TRBJ1-2; D uncertain. V lost 7 bases and J 0 bases, leaving 9 bases between the germline ends. This CDR3 comprises 13 residues. The CDR3 loop is CASTWAPNYGYTF. CDR3 in DNA: TGTGCCAGCACCTGGGCCCCTAACTATGGCTACACCTTC.

The gene calls are TRBV20-1 and TRBJ2-5, with D tentatively TRBD2 (6 bases). CDR3 length equals 12 residues. CDR1 is DFQATT, CDR2 SNEGSKA, per germline (reference sequence). Trimming left V 7 bases short and J 5 bases short, with 14 bases between. The CDR3 region is CSVRGRGETQYF. DNA of the CDR3: TGCAGTGTTCGGGGTCGGGGGGAGACCCAGTACTTC.

In this sample, this clonotype turned up a few times. DNA for the CDR3: TGCGCCAGCAGCGAACACCCGAACACTGAAGCTTTCTTT. This codes for CASSEHPNTEAFF. The gene calls are TRBV5-1 and TRBJ1-1; D gene unclear. This CDR3 comprises 13 residues. In germline, CDR1 is SGHRS, CDR2 YFSETQ. V was pared by 4 bases and J by 1 base, with 8 bases between.

Ten or more counts support this clonotype. The chain employs TRBV12-3 or TRBV12-4 and TRBJ2-7; D may be TRBD2 (6 bases). The CDR3 has 13 amino acids. The V and J ends lost 5 bases and 4 bases respectively, with 12 bases between them. The CDR3 here is CASSVGLRYEQYF. CDR3 in DNA: TGTGCCAGCAGTGTGGGACTGCGGTACGAGCAGTACTTC.

Worth noting for this clonotype: An end of the junction differs from the germline gene, which may be a read error. The chain recombines TRBV7-3 with TRBJ2-1, with D tentatively TRBD2 (5 bases). This CDR3 is built from 13 residues. Looked up from germline, CDR1 is SGHTA and CDR2 is FQGTGA. CDR3 region: CATAAASYNEQLF. The CDR3 DNA is TGTGCCACCGCAGCGGCCTCCTACAATGAGCAGCTCTTC.

CDR3 loop: CASSFSQGASGSDEQYF. The CDR3 DNA is TGTGCCAGCAGTTTTTCCCAAGGGGCTAGCGGGAGTGACGAGCAGTACTTC. The chain employs TRBV28 and TRBJ2-7; 10 bases fit TRBD2. Trimming took 3 bases from V and 5 from J; bases not matched to a gene: 13. CDR1 and CDR2 (germline): MDHEN, SYDVKM. The CDR3 has 17 residues.

The chain employs TRBV6-5 and TRBJ1-5; D is unclear. Germline values: CDR1 MNHEY, CDR2 SVGAGI. Trimming stripped 3 bases from V and 0 bases from J, with 9 bases between. This CDR3 region has 15 residues. CDR3 amino acids: CASSYYTDSNQPQHF. The CDR3 coding sequence is TGTGCCAGCAGTTATTATACTGATAGCAATCAGCCCCAGCATTTT.

Many counts were recorded for this clonotype. This chain uses TRBV6-5 with TRBJ2-6, with D tentatively TRBD1 or TRBD2 (5 bases each). Germline V gene sequence: CDR1 MNHEY, CDR2 SVGAGI. Deletions cut 0 bases from V and 1 base from J, with 16 bases between. This CDR3 is built from 19 residues. The CDR3 region is CASSYSGSMWGSGANVLTF. DNA of the CDR3: TGTGCCAGCAGTTACTCCGGCTCAATGTGGGGGTCTGGGGCCAACGTCCTGACTTTC.

A few counts support this clonotype. The V and J genes are TRBV5-1 and TRBJ2-3, with 13 nucleotides matching TRBD2. CDR1 SGHRS and CDR2 YFSETQ come from the germline V gene. Germline trimming cut 7 bases from V and 0 bases from J; bases unmatched to any gene: 11. The CDR3 consists of 18 residues. The CDR3 bases are TGCGCCAGCCGCCCGGGGACTAGCGGGACGGGAAGCACAGATACGCAGTATTTT. The encoded protein is CASRPGTSGTGSTDTQYF.

The V call is TRBV7-2, the J call TRBJ2-3; 10 bases are shared with TRBD2. Unmatched junction bases numbered 7, after V lost 3 bases and J lost 7 bases. The germline gives CDR1 SGHTA, CDR2 FQGNSA. The CDR3 length is 15 residues. CDR3 loop: CASSFEREGHYTQYF. The CDR3 DNA reads as TGTGCCAGCAGCTTCGAGCGGGAGGGCCATTATACGCAGTATTTT.

The chain joins TRBV18 to TRBJ1-1; no clear D. This CDR3 contains 14 residues. In germline, CDR1 is KGHSH, CDR2 LQKENI. V was trimmed by 0 bases and J by 2 bases, leaving 7 bases between them. The DNA for the CDR3 is TGTGCCAGCTCACCACCGAACGTTAACACTGAAGCTTTCTTT. It specifies CASSPPNVNTEAFF.

V is TRBV2 and J is TRBJ2-2, with 10 bases aligning to TRBD1. The CDR3 extends over 15 amino acids. Germline CDR1 reads SNHLY; CDR2 reads FYNNEI. The V segment lost 7 bases and the J segment 13 bases; nucleotides outside the gene matches: 15. CDR3 nucleotide sequence: TGTGCCAGCACCACCCCCGGGACAGGGGAAGCAGTGCTGTTTTTT. Amino acids: CASTTPGTGEAVLFF.

The chain recombines TRBV3-1 with TRBJ2-3; possible D gene TRBD2, 5 bases. The germline CDR1 and CDR2 sequences are LGHDT and YNNKEL (reference sequence). This CDR3 comprises 15 residues. Trimming removed 0 bases from V and 4 bases from J, with 11 bases in between. The CDR3 loop reads CASSQDRLASDTQYF. As DNA, the CDR3 is TGTGCCAGCAGCCAAGATCGGCTAGCCTCAGATACGCAGTATTTT.

This rearrangement joins TRBV19 to TRBJ1-2; D uncertain. This CDR3 has 13 residues. Germline V gene sequence: CDR1 LNHDA, CDR2 SQIVND (reference sequence). V shed 6 bases and J shed 5 bases, with 13 bases lying between them. The CDR3 reads CASRKQNRYGYTF. DNA of the CDR3: TGTGCCAGTAGGAAACAGAATAGATATGGCTACACCTTC.

This clonotype was detected only a few times. V gene TRBV15 combines with J gene TRBJ1-6, with D possibly TRBD1 on 5 matching bases. CDR3 length: 15 residues. CDR1 is LNHNV, CDR2 YYDKDF, per germline (reference sequence). V was pared by 0 bases and J by 10 bases, with 13 bases between. The CDR3 spells CATSRDPGKGSPLHF. CDR3 nucleotides: TGTGCCACCAGCAGAGATCCAGGGAAAGGGTCACCCCTCCACTTT.

This clonotype appeared a few times. This chain links TRBV12-3 or TRBV12-4 with TRBJ2-3, with 10 bases fitting TRBD1. This CDR3 has 17 residues. Unmatched junction bases numbered 13, after V lost 6 bases and J lost 4 bases. This CDR3 is CASSRDRGKKVSDTQYF. The CDR3 nucleotides read TGTGCCAGCAGCCGGGACAGGGGCAAGAAGGTCTCAGATACGCAGTATTTT.

The J gene is TRBJ2-5, the V gene TRBV4-2, with TRBD2 matching over 9 bases. Germline lookup yields CDR1 LGHNA and CDR2 YNFKEQ. This CDR3 is 16 amino acids long. V shed 0 bases, J shed 3 bases, and the junction held 5 bases outside the gene matches. In DNA, the CDR3 is TGTGCCAGCAGCCAAGATTGGCTAGCGGGGAAAGAGACCCAGTACTTC. As protein: CASSQDWLAGKETQYF.

Only one count was recorded for this clonotype. This chain joins TRBV5-1 and TRBJ2-7, with 7 bases lining up with TRBD2. The CDR3 sequence is 13 residues long. Germline CDR1 is SGHRS and CDR2 is YFSETQ. V lost 5 bases to trimming and J lost 4 bases; unmatched junction nucleotides: 6. As DNA, the CDR3 is TGCGCCAGCAGTATGGACGGGGGGTACGAGCAGTACTTC. Its translation: CASSMDGGYEQYF. The complete variable domain, with remaining parts taken from reference TRBV5-1 and TRBJ2-7, reads KAGVTQTPRYLIKTRGQQVTLSCSPISGHRSVSWYQQTPGQGLQFLFEYFSETQRNKGNFPGRFSGRQFSNSRSEMNVSTLELGDSALYLCASSMDGGYEQYFGPGTRLTVT.

This clonotype was detected a few times. The gene calls are TRBV5-1 and TRBJ2-3; D call uncertain. This CDR3 is built from 15 residues. Germline V lookup: CDR1 SGHRS, CDR2 YFSETQ. The V end lost 2 bases, the J end lost 2 bases, and 12 bases lay between the germline ends. The CDR3 DNA follows: TGCGCCAGCAGCTTCGGCGAGGAACTCACAGATACGCAGTATTTT. The encoded protein is CASSFGEELTDTQYF.

This clonotype was seen a handful of times. This sequence joins TRBV10-3 and TRBJ2-2; 7 bases agree with TRBD2. Germline V gene data show CDR1 as ENHRY and CDR2 as SYGVKD. This CDR3 is built from 16 residues. V was clipped by 6 bases and J by 2 bases; unmatched bases: 9. Here the CDR3 reads CAIRTSSGGNTGELFF. Written as DNA, the CDR3 is TGTGCCATCAGAACGTCTAGCGGAGGTAACACCGGGGAGCTGTTTTTT.

J is TRBJ2-2 and V is TRBV29-1; D not resolved. V lost 3 bases and J 0 bases, leaving 2 bases between the germline ends. The germline V gene has CDR1 SQVTM and CDR2 ANQGSEA. This CDR3 contains 12 residues. CDR3 residues: CSVDANTGELFF. The CDR3 DNA follows: TGCAGCGTTGATGCGAACACCGGGGAGCTGTTTTTT.

This chain uses TRBV19 with TRBJ2-1; weak D call: TRBD1 (5 bases). This CDR3 spans 15 amino acids. Germline V CDR1 and CDR2: LNHDA, SQIVND (reference sequence). The germline V and J ends were trimmed by 7 bases and 0 bases, with 13 bases remaining between them. The CDR3 region is CASNTDRNSYNEQFF. The CDR3 nucleotides are TGTGCCAGTAATACCGACAGAAACTCCTACAATGAGCAGTTCTTC.

J is TRBJ2-6 and V is TRBV28, with D unresolved. CDR1 and CDR2 from the germline V gene are MDHEN and SYDVKM. V lost 4 bases, J lost 1 base, and 8 bases lay in between. The CDR3 length is 15 residues. The CDR3 is CASSSINSGANVLTF. The CDR3 DNA reads as TGTGCCAGCAGTTCCATCAATTCTGGGGCCAACGTCCTGACTTTC.

The chain has TRBV6-1 and TRBJ2-7; tentatively, D is TRBD1 (6 bases). CDR1 MNHNS and CDR2 SASEGT come from the germline V gene. This CDR3 contains 13 residues. Trimming pared 6 bases from V and 6 bases from J, leaving 15 bases between. The CDR3, as DNA: TGTGCCAGCAGGGTAACAGGGTTAGGCGAGCAGTACGTC. It specifies CASRVTGLGEQYV.

Many counts were recorded for this clonotype. The rearrangement links TRBV11-1 to TRBJ2-3, with D possibly called TRBD1 or TRBD2 (5 bases each). V gave up 8 bases and J gave up 2 bases, with 11 bases separating them. The CDR3 is 13 amino acids. Germline assignment: CDR1 SGHAT and CDR2 FQDESV (reference sequence). CDR3 nucleotide sequence: TGTGCCAGCGCCCGGGACCTCACAGATACGCAGTATTTT. Translating it yields CASARDLTDTQYF.

Concerning this clonotype: The junction departs from germline at one end; a sequencing error may be responsible. The chain is built from TRBV2 and TRBJ2-2; TRBD2 aligns across 12 bases. Germline V lookup: CDR1 SNHLY, CDR2 FYNNEI. The CDR3 spans 13 residues. CDR3 sequence: CTSSGRATGELFF. The CDR3 DNA reads TGCACCTCTAGCGGGAGGGCCACCGGGGAGCTGTTTTTT.

This rearrangement joins TRBV12-3 or TRBV12-4 to TRBJ2-7, with TRBD2 matching 8 bases. The CDR3 covers 16 residues. With V trimmed by 5 bases and J by 8 bases, 17 bases remained unmatched. CDR3 sequence reads: CASSPPLSGGREKQYF. CDR3 DNA: TGTGCCAGCAGTCCACCTCTTTCGGGGGGGCGTGAGAAGCAGTACTTC.

This clonotype was picked up a small number of times. V usage is TRBV6-1 and J usage is TRBJ1-5; D is uncertain. Germline values: CDR1 MNHNS, CDR2 SASEGT. CDR3 length: 17 residues. V was pared by 7 bases and J by 2 bases, with 21 bases between. Written as DNA, the CDR3 is TGTGCCAGCAATGGCGGTCTAAGGGATAGGGGCAATCAGCCCCAGCATTTT. This translates into CASNGGLRDRGNQPQHF.

The CDR3 DNA reads as TGCAGCGCCGCTCCGTACGGAAACACTGAAGCTTTCTTT. This encodes CSAAPYGNTEAFF. The genes are TRBV29-1 and TRBJ1-1; D unresolved. The CDR3 loop spans 13 amino acids. The germline V and J ends were trimmed by 7 bases and 2 bases, with 14 bases remaining between them. Germline assignment: CDR1 SQVTM and CDR2 ANQGSEA.

The J gene is TRBJ2-2, the V gene TRBV28, with TRBD2 as a possible D gene (6 bases). CDR3 length: 15 amino acids. Germline values: CDR1 MDHEN, CDR2 SYDVKM. The V gene lost 2 bases and the J gene lost 5 bases, with 12 bases spanning the gap. The CDR3: CASSLVMGGTGELFF. The CDR3 region has the DNA TGTGCCAGCAGTTTAGTCATGGGAGGAACCGGGGAGCTGTTTTTT.

This clonotype was observed a few times. The chain recombines TRBV5-1 with TRBJ1-2; TRBD1 is a possible D gene (5 bases). V lost 4 bases, J lost 4 bases, and 14 bases lay in between. CDR3 size: 14 residues. Germline lookup yields CDR1 SGHRS and CDR2 YFSETQ. DNA for the CDR3: TGCGCCAGCAGCGGATGGGACGGAAGCTATGGCTACACCTTC. Translating it yields CASSGWDGSYGYTF.